The rows below give T cell receptor beta chains drawn from one sample of a study of siplizumab effects on memory and regulatory T cells. The protocol was immunoSEQ multiplex PCR, while the TCRdb copy is restricted to in-frame clones and leaves out a portion. Here the sample spans around 100,000 clones, about 93% being singletons. The specimen sequenced was Tregs sorted from blood. These receptor sequences come from a human donor in good health. Each CDR3 is given with its conserved first and last residue. A D gene is named only where the DNA matches it firmly. Some rows mark clone size as missing; the rest say once, few, many or name a class of expanded clone.

d_gene: .; abundance: .; v_gene: TRBV2; j_gene: TRBJ1-4; CDR3aa: CASSLGRLVEKLFF; CDR3nt: TGTGCCAGCAGTCTGGGACGGTTAGTCGAAAAACTGTTTTTT
d_gene: .; abundance: .; v_gene: TRBV6-6; j_gene: TRBJ1-3; CDR3aa: CASSTYSAHSGNTIYF; CDR3nt: TGTGCCAGCAGTACCTACAGTGCACACTCTGGAAACACCATATATTTT
d_gene: .; abundance: .; v_gene: TRBV7-3; j_gene: TRBJ1-1; CDR3aa: CASSPRRLQGERVNTEAFF; CDR3nt: TGTGCCAGCAGCCCCAGGAGGTTACAGGGAGAACGAGTAAACACTGAAGCTTTCTTT
d_gene: .; abundance: .; v_gene: TRBV30; j_gene: TRBJ2-1; CDR3aa: CAWTNSGNEQFF; CDR3nt: TGTGCCTGGACCAATAGCGGAAATGAGCAGTTCTTC
d_gene: .; abundance: .; v_gene: TRBV5-1; j_gene: TRBJ1-1; CDR3aa: CASSFLGVSSNTEAFF; CDR3nt: TGCGCCAGCAGCTTTTTAGGGGTTTCCTCGAACACTGAAGCTTTCTTT
d_gene: .; abundance: .; v_gene: TRBV7-8; j_gene: TRBJ2-1; CDR3aa: CASSLVGGTLSYNEQFF; CDR3nt: TGTGCCAGCAGCTTAGTCGGAGGCACCCTCTCCTACAATGAGCAGTTCTTC
d_gene: TRBD1; abundance: .; v_gene: TRBV11-2; j_gene: TRBJ2-7; CDR3aa: CASSLVGAGGSYEQYF; CDR3nt: TGTGCCAGCAGCTTAGTCGGTGCAGGGGGCTCCTACGAGCAGTACTTC
d_gene: .; abundance: .; v_gene: TRBV7-9; j_gene: TRBJ1-1; CDR3aa: CASSPAAGRTNTEAFF; CDR3nt: TGTGCCAGCAGCCCAGCGGCCGGACGGACGAACACTGAAGCTTTCTTT
d_gene: TRBD1; abundance: .; v_gene: TRBV2; j_gene: TRBJ2-2; CDR3aa: CASSPLPPGQVPWGTTGELFF; CDR3nt: TGTGCCAGCAGTCCTCTACCACCGGGACAGGTTCCCTGGGGGACCACCGGGGAGCTGTTTTTT
d_gene: .; abundance: many; v_gene: TRBV5-1; j_gene: TRBJ2-5; CDR3aa: CASSLSFAGLQETQYF; CDR3nt: TGCGCCAGCAGCTTGAGTTTCGCGGGACTCCAAGAGACCCAGTACTTC
d_gene: .; abundance: .; v_gene: TRBV20-1; j_gene: TRBJ2-7; CDR3aa: CSASPGFEQYF; CDR3nt: TGCAGTGCGTCGCCGGGATTTGAGCAGTACTTC